Shown below are 12 T cell receptor beta chains from a single sample sequenced in a study of T cells in Graves' hyperthyroidism and ophthalmopathy. Using RNA transcripts as the source, TCR beta CDR3 regions were amplified. An initial round of RT-PCR targeting the TCR CDR3 relied on the HTBI primer set. TCRdb passed the multiplex PCR reads through MiXCR, listing each CDR3 protein once. This table holds fewer than 200,000 distinct CDR3 sequences, over 15% found once. Sequenced: blood. These receptors all stem from a woman aged 45-59 years with Graves' hyperthyroidism.

The chain recombines TRBV18 with TRBJ2-2; either TRBD1 or TRBD2 may fit D (5 bases each). The CDR3 sequence is 14 residues long. In germline, CDR1 is KGHSH, CDR2 LQKENI. V was pared by 5 bases and J by 3 bases, with 10 bases between. The CDR3 reads CASSSEGYTGELFF. The DNA of the CDR3 is TGTGCCAGCTCAAGTGAGGGGTACACCGGGGAGCTGTTTTTT.

The CDR3 bases are TGTGCCAGCTCACTCATGGGCACTGAAGCTTTCTTT. Its translation: CASSLMGTEAFF. The chain uses TRBV18 and TRBJ1-1, with unresolved D. The ends were cut back, 4 bases at V and 4 bases at J, with 7 bases in the middle. This CDR3 is 12 amino acids long. Per the germline V gene, CDR1 is KGHSH and CDR2 is LQKENI.

This clonotype was seen ten or more times. The chain carries TRBV20-1 and TRBJ2-3; 7 bases align to TRBD2. CDR1 and CDR2 from the germline V gene are DFQATT and SNEGSKA (reference sequence). CDR3 length equals 13 residues. With 5 bases clipped from V and 2 bases from J, the junction kept 4 bases outside the gene matches. CDR3 coding DNA: TGCAGTGCTTGGGGGGGTTTCACAGATACGCAGTATTTT. Protein product: CSAWGGFTDTQYF.

This clonotype was counted between two and nine times. Mismatch with germline at one junction end may stem from a read error. The chain is built from TRBV15 and TRBJ2-5; TRBD2 is a possible D gene (5 bases). CDR1 and CDR2 from the germline V gene are LNHNV and YYDKDF (reference sequence). The CDR3 has 16 amino acids. CDR3 in DNA: TGTGCCACCAGCATGCTAAAAGGGCTGAGGGAAGAGACCCGGTACTTC. Residues: CATSMLKGLREETRYF. The whole variable domain, filled in from reference TRBV15 and TRBJ2-5, reads DAMVIQNPRYQVTQFGKPVTLSCSQTLNHNVMYWYQQKSSQAPKLLFHYYDKDFNNEADTPDNFQSRRPNTSFCFLDIRSPGLGDTAMYLCATSMLKGLREETRYFGPGTRLLVL.

This clonotype was observed at least ten times. In nucleotides, the CDR3 is TGTGCCAGCAGTGGGCCAGGGGGTGGCTACACCTTC. Translated: CASSGPGGGYTF. The rearrangement joins TRBV6-1 to TRBJ1-2, with 7 positions matching TRBD1. This CDR3 spans 12 amino acids. Per germline, CDR1 MNHNS and CDR2 SASEGT. After removal of 4 bases from V and 7 bases from J, the junction contained 3 bases not matched to a gene.

This clonotype was counted ten times or more. The chain uses TRBV19 and TRBJ1-3, with 9 bases that match TRBD1. CDR3 length equals 15 residues. Germline V gene lookup returns CDR1 LNHDA and CDR2 SQIVND (reference sequence). V was clipped by 5 bases and J by 4 bases; unmatched bases: 6. CDR3 nucleotide sequence: TGTGCCAGTAGTCGGGGGACAGGGACAGGAAACACCATATATTTT. It encodes CASSRGTGTGNTIYF.

This clonotype was counted at least ten times. The genes are TRBV9 and TRBJ1-2; no firm D call. This CDR3 spans 13 amino acids. Looked up from germline, CDR1 is SGDLS and CDR2 is YYNGEE. V lost 0 bases to trimming and J lost 4 bases, with 7 bases between them. CDR3 loop: CASSVGGTYGYTF. As DNA, the CDR3 is TGTGCCAGCAGCGTAGGGGGAACCTATGGCTACACCTTC.

This clonotype was seen once. The chain couples TRBV12-3 or TRBV12-4 to TRBJ2-3, with TRBD2 matching 10 bases. V shed 6 bases and J 1 base; nucleotides not matched to a gene: 7. CDR3 length: 16 residues. Here the CDR3 DNA reads TGTGCCAGCAGCTCCTCACTAGCGGGACGCACAGATACGCAGTATTTT. Its protein is CASSSSLAGRTDTQYF.

This clonotype was observed at least ten times. This chain connects TRBV12-3 or TRBV12-4 to TRBJ1-5; TRBD1 matches 7 bases. J was trimmed by 6 bases and V by 6 bases; bases with no gene match: 14. The CDR3 is made up of 16 amino acids. This CDR3 is CASRVEATRDSQPQHF. CDR3 in DNA: TGTGCCAGCAGGGTCGAAGCGACGAGGGACAGTCAGCCCCAGCATTTT.

At least ten counts were recorded for this clonotype. The chain employs TRBV20-1 and TRBJ2-3; tentatively, D is TRBD1 (6 bases). CDR1 and CDR2 (germline): DFQATT, SNEGSKA (reference sequence). Between the trimmed V and J ends, which lost 5 bases and 0 bases, there was a span of 15 bases. The CDR3 contains 15 residues. The CDR3 nucleotides are TGCAGTGCTGGCAGGGGAGTCCATAGCACAGATACGCAGTATTTT. Translation: CSAGRGVHSTDTQYF.

Ten or more counts support this clonotype. The chain carries TRBV2 and TRBJ1-5, with D tentatively TRBD1 (6 bases). Germline CDR1 and CDR2: SNHLY and FYNNEI. Trimming pared 6 bases from V and 0 bases from J, leaving 12 bases between. The CDR3 is made up of 15 amino acids. The CDR3: CASSAGAYSNQPQHF. The CDR3 nucleotides read TGTGCCAGCAGCGCAGGGGCTTATAGCAATCAGCCCCAGCATTTT.

The CDR3 protein is CASSEPTPETQYF. In DNA form, the CDR3 reads TGTGCCAGCAGTGAACCGACCCCTGAGACCCAGTACTTC. V usage is TRBV7-9 and J usage is TRBJ2-5, with D unclear. Trimming took off 6 bases at V and 5 bases at J, with 13 bases between the two ends. The CDR3 is 13 amino acids. Germline CDR1 is SEHNR and CDR2 is FQNEAQ (reference sequence).